This record concerns one TCR beta chain sequence. Antigen specificity is unknown. Here immunoSEQ multiplex PCR was the method, and the copy in TCRdb shows in-frame clones only, minus some. In the table there are around 180,000 clones, around 91% of which are singletons. The CDR3 length is 14 residues. Deletions cut 1 base from V and 3 bases from J, with 10 bases between. Per germline, CDR1 LNHDA and CDR2 SQIVND (reference sequence). This entry comes from a study of T cell responses to AZD1222 COVID-19 vaccine. Overall study context: The analysis combined second doses at about 4 or about 12 weeks.

Regarding the study as a whole: Repertoire samples came only from after the peak T cell response. Donors were largely white British and mainly female; clonal diversity was possibly underestimated.

This chain links TRBV19 with TRBJ2-7; the D call may be TRBD1 or TRBD2 (6 bases each). This receptor was identified in an adult in good health. Sequencing was performed on peripheral blood, taken on day 0 of AZD1222 vaccination. The CDR3 spells CASSIVGGGYEQYF. In DNA form, the CDR3 reads TGTGCCAGTAGTATAGTTGGAGGGGGCTACGAGCAGTACTTC.